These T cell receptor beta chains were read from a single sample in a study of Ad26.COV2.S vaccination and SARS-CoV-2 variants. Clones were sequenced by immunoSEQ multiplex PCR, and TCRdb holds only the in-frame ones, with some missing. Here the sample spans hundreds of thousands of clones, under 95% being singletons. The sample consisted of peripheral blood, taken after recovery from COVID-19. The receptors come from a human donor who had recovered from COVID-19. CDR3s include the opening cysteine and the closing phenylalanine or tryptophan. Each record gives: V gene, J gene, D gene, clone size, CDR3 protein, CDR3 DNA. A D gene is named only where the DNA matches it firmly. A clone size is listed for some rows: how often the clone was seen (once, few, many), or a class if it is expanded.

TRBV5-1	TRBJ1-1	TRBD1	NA	CASSSDGTGRTEAFF	TGCGCCAGCAGCTCAGATGGGACAGGGCGGACTGAAGCTTTCTTT
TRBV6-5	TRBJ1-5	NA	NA	CASSSSPTGNQPQHF	TGTGCCAGCAGTTCCTCTCCGACAGGCAATCAGCCCCAGCATTTT
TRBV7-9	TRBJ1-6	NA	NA	CASSLPASSYNSPLHF	TGTGCCAGCAGCTTACCCGCTAGCTCCTATAATTCACCCCTCCACTTT
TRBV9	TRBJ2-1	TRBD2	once	CASSVVSGGAIGEQFF	TGTGCCAGCAGCGTCGTTAGCGGGGGGGCCATAGGTGAGCAGTTCTTC
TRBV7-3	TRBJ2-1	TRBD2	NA	CASSFERGNYNEQFF	TGTGCCAGCAGCTTCGAGCGGGGGAATTACAATGAGCAGTTCTTC
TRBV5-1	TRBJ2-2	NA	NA	CASSLQDTGELFF	TGCGCCAGCAGCTTACAGGACACCGGGGAGCTGTTTTTT
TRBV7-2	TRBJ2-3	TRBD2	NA	CASSLDLTSGGRGTDTQYF	TGTGCCAGCAGCTTAGATTTGACTAGCGGGGGGCGGGGCACAGATACGCAGTATTTT
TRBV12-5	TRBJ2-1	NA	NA	CASGFESRGTQAYNEQFF	TGTGCTAGTGGTTTCGAAAGTAGGGGGACACAGGCTTACAATGAGCAGTTCTTC
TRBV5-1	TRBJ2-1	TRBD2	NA	CASRNSGTTYNEQFF	TGCGCCAGCAGGAATAGCGGGACCACCTACAATGAGCAGTTCTTC
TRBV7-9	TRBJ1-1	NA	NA	CASSLWTTEAFF	TGTGCCAGCAGTTTGTGGACCACTGAAGCTTTCTTT
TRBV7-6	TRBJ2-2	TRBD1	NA	CASSIWTGGGTGELFF	TGTGCCAGCAGCATATGGACAGGGGGCGGCACCGGGGAGCTGTTTTTT
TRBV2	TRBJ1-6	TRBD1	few	CASNRDRGNDSPLHF	TGTGCCAGCAATCGGGACAGGGGGAATGATTCACCCCTCCACTTT
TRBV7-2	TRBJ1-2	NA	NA	CASSLGQGSYGYTF	TGTGCCAGCAGCTTAGGGCAGGGGAGCTATGGCTACACCTTC
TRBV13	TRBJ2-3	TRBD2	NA	CASRGERSSGATNIISTDTQYF	TGTGCCAGCAGGGGGGAGCGATCTAGCGGGGCAACCAACATAATTAGCACAGATACGCAGTATTTT
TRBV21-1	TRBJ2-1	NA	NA	CASSKKTYNEQFF	TGTGCCAGCAGCAAAAAAACATACAATGAGCAGTTCTTC
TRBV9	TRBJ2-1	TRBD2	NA	CASSVAYFAGVKNEQFF	TGTGCCAGCAGCGTAGCTTATTTTGCGGGGGTGAAGAATGAGCAGTTCTTC
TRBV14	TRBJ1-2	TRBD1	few	CASSLADRGRTYGYTF	TGTGCCAGCAGCTTAGCGGACAGGGGGAGGACCTATGGCTACACCTTC
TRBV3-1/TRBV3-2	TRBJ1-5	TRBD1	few	CASSQGDRTGGQQPQHF	TGTGCCAGCAGCCAAGGGGATAGAACAGGGGGGCAGCAGCCCCAGCATTTT
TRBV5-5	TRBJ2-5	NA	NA	CASSLGGKVWVQETQYF	TGTGCCAGCAGCTTGGGTGGGAAGGTTTGGGTCCAAGAGACCCAGTACTTC
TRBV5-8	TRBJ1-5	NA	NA	CASGYYSNQPQHF	TGTGCCAGCGGATACTATAGCAATCAGCCCCAGCATTTT
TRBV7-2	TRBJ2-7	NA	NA	CASSLAGGPYEQYF	TGTGCCAGCAGCTTAGCGGGGGGGCCCTACGAGCAGTACTTC
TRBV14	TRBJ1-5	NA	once	CASSQEGSNQPQHF	TGTGCCAGCAGCCAAGAGGGGAGCAATCAGCCCCAGCATTTT
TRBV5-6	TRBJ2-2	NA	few	CASSLGYSGELFF	TGTGCCAGCAGCTTGGGGTACTCCGGGGAGCTGTTTTTT
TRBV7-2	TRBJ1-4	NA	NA	CASSYSGGVEKLFF	TGTGCCAGCAGCTATTCTGGGGGGGTCGAAAAACTGTTTTTT
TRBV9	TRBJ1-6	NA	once	CASSAMGDSNSPLHF	TGTGCCAGCAGCGCTATGGGGGACTCTAATTCACCCCTCCACTTT
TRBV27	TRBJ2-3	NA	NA	CASSLGPRGTDTQYF	TGTGCCAGCAGTTTGGGACCTCGGGGCACAGATACGCAGTATTTT
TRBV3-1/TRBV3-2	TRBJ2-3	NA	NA	CASSREPSGPGVADTQYF	TGTGCCAGCAGCCGAGAGCCGTCGGGGCCGGGCGTAGCAGATACGCAGTATTTT
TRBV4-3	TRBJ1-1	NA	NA	CASSQERGRAEAFF	TGCGCCAGCAGCCAAGAAAGGGGGAGGGCTGAAGCTTTCTTT
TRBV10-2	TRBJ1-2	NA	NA	CASSDSTNYGYTF	TGCGCCAGCAGTGACAGCACTAACTATGGCTACACCTTC
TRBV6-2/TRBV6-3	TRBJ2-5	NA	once	CASSPGTPRETQYF	TGTGCCAGCAGCCCCGGGACACCCAGGGAGACCCAGTACTTC
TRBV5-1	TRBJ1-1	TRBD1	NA	CASRGGQTNTEAFF	TGCGCCAGCAGGGGGGGACAGACGAACACTGAAGCTTTCTTT
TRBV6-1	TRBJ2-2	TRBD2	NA	CASSVDTSGGAGELFF	TGTGCCAGCAGTGTGGATACTAGCGGGGGGGCCGGGGAGCTGTTTTTT
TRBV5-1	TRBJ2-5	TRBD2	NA	CASSHPAGLAGGPPQETQYF	TGCGCCAGCAGCCACCCTGCTGGGCTAGCGGGGGGGCCGCCCCAAGAGACCCAGTACTTC
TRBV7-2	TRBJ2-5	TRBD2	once	CASSGGSGGAPETQYF	TGTGCCAGCAGCGGAGGCAGCGGGGGGGCCCCCGAGACCCAGTACTTC
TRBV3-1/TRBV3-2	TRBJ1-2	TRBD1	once	CASSQDSSGGRGYTF	TGTGCCAGCAGCCAAGATTCCTCAGGGGGCCGTGGCTACACCTTC
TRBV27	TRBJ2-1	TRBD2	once	CASNRGGTGDEQFF	TGTGCCAGCAACCGGGGGGGGACCGGGGATGAGCAGTTCTTC
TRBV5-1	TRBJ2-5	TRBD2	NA	CASNFQPGGGETQYF	TGCGCCAGCAACTTTCAACCGGGGGGAGGGGAGACCCAGTACTTC
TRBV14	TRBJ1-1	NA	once	CASSQHDTEAFF	TGTGCCAGCAGCCAACATGACACTGAAGCTTTCTTT
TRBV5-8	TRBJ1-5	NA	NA	CASSLEGGRFQPQHF	TGTGCCAGCAGCTTGGAGGGAGGACGCTTTCAGCCCCAGCATTTT
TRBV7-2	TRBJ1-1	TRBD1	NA	CASSFADRAEAFF	TGTGCCAGCAGCTTCGCGGACAGGGCTGAAGCTTTCTTT
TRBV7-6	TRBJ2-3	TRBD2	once	CASSSFGASGGGSTDTQYF	TGTGCCAGCAGCTCCTTCGGGGCTAGCGGGGGGGGTTCCACAGATACGCAGTATTTT
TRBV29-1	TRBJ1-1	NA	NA	CSVRTDYEAFF	TGCAGCGTTCGGACAGATTATGAAGCTTTCTTT
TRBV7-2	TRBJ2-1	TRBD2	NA	CASSITPGLAGLNEQFF	TGTGCCAGCAGCATAACGCCGGGACTAGCGGGGCTCAATGAGCAGTTCTTC
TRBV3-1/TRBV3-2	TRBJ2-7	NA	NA	CASSQQWGLHYEQYF	TGTGCCAGCAGCCAACAGTGGGGACTCCACTACGAGCAGTACTTC
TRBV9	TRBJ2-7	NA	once	CASSVDSGGDEQYF	TGTGCCAGCAGCGTGGACTCCGGGGGCGACGAGCAGTACTTC
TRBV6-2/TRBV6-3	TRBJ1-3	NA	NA	CASSPTGTSSGNTIYF	TGTGCCAGCAGCCCTACTGGGACAAGCTCTGGAAACACCATATATTTT
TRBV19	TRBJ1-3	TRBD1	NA	CASSINSRTGSSGNTIYF	TGTGCCAGTAGTATAAATTCGAGGACAGGGAGCTCTGGAAACACCATATATTTT
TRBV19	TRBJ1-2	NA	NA	CASSIEMVGSGFYGYTF	TGTGCCAGTAGTATAGAGATGGTTGGGTCAGGCTTTTATGGCTACACCTTC
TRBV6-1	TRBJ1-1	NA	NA	CASSERGRGANTEAFF	TGTGCCAGCAGTGAAAGGGGTCGGGGGGCCAACACTGAAGCTTTCTTT
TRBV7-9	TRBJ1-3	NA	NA	CASSSSPPNTIYF	TGTGCCAGCAGCTCCTCGCCCCCGAACACCATATATTTT
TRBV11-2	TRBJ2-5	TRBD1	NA	CASSFGTGGVETQYF	TGTGCCAGCAGCTTCGGGACAGGGGGCGTCGAGACCCAGTACTTC
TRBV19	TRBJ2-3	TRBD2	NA	CASTKTSGITDTQYF	TGTGCCAGTACCAAGACTAGCGGTATCACAGATACGCAGTATTTT
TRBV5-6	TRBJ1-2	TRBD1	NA	CASSLQGALYYGYTF	TGTGCCAGCAGCTTACAGGGGGCTCTCTACTATGGCTACACCTTC
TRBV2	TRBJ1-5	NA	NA	CASSDPLRGHQPQHF	TGTGCCAGCAGTGATCCACTAAGAGGTCATCAGCCCCAGCATTTT